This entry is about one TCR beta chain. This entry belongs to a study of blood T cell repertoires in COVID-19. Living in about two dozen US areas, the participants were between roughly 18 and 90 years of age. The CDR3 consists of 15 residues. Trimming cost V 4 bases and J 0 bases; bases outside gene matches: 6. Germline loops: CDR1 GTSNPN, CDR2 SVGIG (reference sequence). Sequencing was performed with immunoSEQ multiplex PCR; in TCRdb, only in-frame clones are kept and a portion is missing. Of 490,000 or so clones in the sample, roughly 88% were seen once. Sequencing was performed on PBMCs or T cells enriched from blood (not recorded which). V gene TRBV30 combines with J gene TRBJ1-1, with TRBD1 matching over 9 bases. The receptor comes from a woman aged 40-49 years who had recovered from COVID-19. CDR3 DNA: TGTGCCTGGAAAATGGGACAGGGTTTGAACACTGAAGCTTTCTTT. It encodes CAWKMGQGLNTEAFF.